This TCR beta chain was recorded in a study of molecular identifiers for immune sequencing clone quantification. Study conclusions and caveats: Clones of above 20 RNA copies carried over 99% of effector molecules; in naive cells they carried under 1%.

At least ten counts were recorded for this clonotype. The antigen is undetermined. Investigators produced naive CD8 libraries from about 21,000 to 970,000 sorted cells, drawing on 10%, 30% or 50% RNA. When naive CD8 T cells were sorted, they were gated as CD8+CD4-CCR7+CD45RA+. V was trimmed by 1 base and J by 3 bases, leaving 13 bases between them. This CDR3 has 15 amino acids. The germline CDR1 and CDR2 sequences are LGHNA and YSLEER. TCRdb re-called the PCR reads with MiXCR, one entry per CDR3 protein. The data show 80,000 to 95,000 distinct CDR3 sequences, roughly 19% seen once. The material sequenced was naive CD8+ T cells from blood, with Jurkat cell RNA spiked in. This sample's subset: FACS-sorted CD8+CD4-CCR7+CD45RA+ naive T cells. This TCR was sampled from a human donor in good health. Some libraries in this study had Jurkat cell RNA spiked in. This chain links TRBV4-3 with TRBJ2-7, with D uncertain. The CDR3 protein is CASSQGTGARYEQYF. The CDR3 region has the DNA TGCGCCAGCAGCCAAGGGACCGGAGCACGCTACGAGCAGTACTTC.